These 16 T cell receptor beta chains share one sample of origin, sequenced in a study of blood T cell repertoires in COVID-19. The protocol was immunoSEQ multiplex PCR, while the TCRdb copy is restricted to in-frame clones and leaves out a portion. The profile covers a few hundred thousand clones, with around 85% appearing a single time and approximately 8.3% taken by the ten largest. Sequencing used PBMCs or T cells enriched from blood (not recorded which). These TCRs come from an older woman who had recovered from COVID-19.

The chain couples TRBV18 to TRBJ1-2; D perhaps matches TRBD1 (6 bases). V was trimmed by 4 bases and J by 6 bases, leaving 18 bases between them. Germline V gives CDR1 KGHSH, CDR2 LQKENI. The CDR3 has 15 amino acids. This CDR3 reads CASSLLAEGGNGYTF. The DNA for the CDR3 is TGTGCCAGCTCACTACTAGCGGAAGGGGGGAATGGCTACACCTTC.

V usage is TRBV10-3 and J usage is TRBJ2-3; 7 bases align to TRBD1. Unmatched junction bases numbered 6, after V lost 7 bases and J lost 2 bases. This CDR3 spans 14 amino acids. Looked up from germline, CDR1 is ENHRY and CDR2 is SYGVKD. In DNA, the CDR3 is TGTGCCATCAAAAGGGGGCAGCCCACAGATACGCAGTATTTT. Residues: CAIKRGQPTDTQYF.

The rearrangement joins TRBV24-1 to TRBJ2-3; a possible D gene is TRBD2 (7 bases). The germline gives CDR1 KGHDR, CDR2 SFDVKD. The length of the CDR3 is 16 residues. The V and J ends lost 9 bases and 0 bases respectively, with 18 bases between them. The CDR3 here is CATSWGGHSSTDTQYF. In nucleotides, the CDR3 is TGTGCCACCTCCTGGGGGGGGCATTCTAGCACAGATACGCAGTATTTT.

The CDR3 loop reads CASSSSGYGYTF. The CDR3 nucleotides read TGTGCCAGCAGTAGCTCAGGGTACGGCTACACCTTC. This sequence joins TRBV6-5 and TRBJ1-2; maybe TRBD1 (5 bases). In germline, CDR1 is MNHEY, CDR2 SVGAGI. The CDR3 is made up of 12 amino acids. V lost 5 bases and J lost 8, with 12 bases in between.

This sequence joins TRBV19 and TRBJ1-5, with D uncertain. The CDR3 loop spans 15 amino acids. The V gene's germline CDR1 is LNHDA and CDR2 SQIVND (reference sequence). Trimming stripped 3 bases from V and 2 bases from J, with 11 bases between. Here the CDR3 reads CASSIYRDGNQPQHF. DNA for the CDR3: TGTGCCAGTAGTATTTACCGGGATGGCAATCAGCCCCAGCATTTT. Based on the CDR3 plus reference TRBV19 and TRBJ1-5, the full variable domain is DGGITQSPKYLFRKEGQNVTLSCEQNLNHDAMYWYRQDPGQGLRLIYYSQIVNDFQKGDIAEGYSVSREKKESFPLTVTSAQKNPTAFYLCASSIYRDGNQPQHFGDGTRLSIL.

The chain employs TRBV7-9 and TRBJ1-1; no clear D gene. V shed 1 base and J shed 0 bases, with 15 bases lying between them. The CDR3 loop spans 17 amino acids. Germline V CDR1 and CDR2: SEHNR, FQNEAQ (reference sequence). The CDR3, as DNA: TGTGCCAGCAGCTTAGACGGTCTGGGCCTGATGAACACTGAAGCTTTCTTT. Residues: CASSLDGLGLMNTEAFF.

The genes are TRBV21-1 and TRBJ2-1; the table's D call TRBD2 went unverified against the DNA. TRBV21-1 has pseudogene status. The CDR3 loop spans 17 amino acids. CDR3 sequence reads: CASSNGLAGGPHNEQFF. As DNA, the CDR3 is TGTGCCAGCAGCAACGGACTAGCGGGGGGCCCTCACAATGAGCAGTTCTTC.

The chain combines TRBV5-1 with TRBJ2-3; D is possibly TRBD1 (6 bases). CDR1 and CDR2 (germline): SGHRS, YFSETQ. Trimming pared 0 bases from V and 7 bases from J, leaving 15 bases between. The length of the CDR3 is 15 residues. The CDR3 loop reads CASSLDWGPLNTQYF. The CDR3 bases are TGCGCCAGCAGCTTGGATTGGGGGCCCTTGAATACGCAGTATTTT.

The rearrangement links TRBV3-1 (or the pseudogene TRBV3-2) to TRBJ1-2; TRBD1 agrees at 8 bases. Germline CDR1 LGHDT, CDR2 YNNKEL (reference sequence). Trimming took 1 base from V and 1 from J; bases not matched to a gene: 17. The CDR3 sequence is 20 residues long. The CDR3 DNA is TGTGCCAGCAGCCAAGGCCGAAAGGACAGGGTTGATGGGCTTAACTATGGCTACACCTTC. Translating it yields CASSQGRKDRVDGLNYGYTF.

The rearrangement uses TRBV2 and TRBJ2-7, with D perhaps TRBD1 (7 bases). The CDR3 is made up of 15 amino acids. CDR1 is SNHLY, CDR2 FYNNEI, per germline. V lost 8 bases and J 2 bases, leaving 19 bases between the germline ends. The CDR3 DNA reads as TGTGCCAGCTCAGGGGGGACGAACCCCACCTACGAGCAGTACGTC. This encodes CASSGGTNPTYEQYV.

This clone was found once. The V call is TRBV2, the J call TRBJ2-2; 11 bases are a match to TRBD1. Trimming cost V 5 bases and J 3 bases; bases outside gene matches: 11. The germline V gene has CDR1 SNHLY and CDR2 FYNNEI. There are 18 residues in the CDR3. DNA for the CDR3: TGTGCCAGCAGTTCACCCAGGGGGGGACAGGGGGACACCGGGGAGCTGTTTTTT. Translated: CASSSPRGGQGDTGELFF. Full variable domain (missing parts from reference TRBV2 and TRBJ2-2): EPEVTQTPSHQVTQMGQEVILRCVPISNHLYFYWYRQILGQKVEFLVSFYNNEISEKSEIFDDQFSVERPDGSNFTLKIRSTKLEDSAMYFCASSSPRGGQGDTGELFFGEGSRLTVL.

This chain connects TRBV12-5 to TRBJ1-4; D not certain. Trimming stripped 5 bases from V and 10 bases from J, with 17 bases between. The CDR3 is made up of 14 amino acids. Germline V gene lookup returns CDR1 LGHNT and CDR2 FRNRAP. The CDR3 here is CASGQDTLLGKLFF. CDR3 bases: TGTGCTAGTGGTCAAGACACCCTTTTGGGAAAACTGTTTTTT.

This chain connects TRBV3-1 (or the pseudogene TRBV3-2) to TRBJ2-4; D ambiguous. The CDR3 sequence is 13 residues long. V gave up 0 bases and J gave up 6 bases, with 6 bases separating them. The germline V gene encodes CDR1 LGHDT and CDR2 YNNKEL (reference sequence). In DNA, the CDR3 is TGTGCCAGCAGCCAAGATGCAGGAAACATTCAGTACTTC. Translating gives CASSQDAGNIQYF.

This sequence joins TRBV7-2 and TRBJ2-5; 9 positions match TRBD2. CDR1 and CDR2 from the germline V gene are SGHTA and FQGNSA. Trimming at V came to 2 bases and at J to 3 bases, leaving 7 bases not matched to a gene. CDR3 size: 16 residues. In nucleotides, the CDR3 is TGTGCCAGCAGCTTATATAGCGGGGGAGCCAAAGAGACCCAGTACTTC. The encoded protein is CASSLYSGGAKETQYF.

The rearrangement joins TRBV29-1 to TRBJ2-5, with a possible D match to TRBD1 (5 bases). V was shortened by 5 bases and J by 9 bases, with 22 bases between the two germline ends. The V gene's germline CDR1 is SQVTM and CDR2 ANQGSEA. The length of the CDR3 is 14 residues. The CDR3 sequence is CSVPFAPDLGAQYF. Written as DNA, the CDR3 is TGCAGCGTTCCCTTCGCCCCCGACCTAGGGGCCCAGTACTTC.

The chain recombines TRBV30 with TRBJ1-1; a possible D gene is TRBD1 (6 bases). CDR1 is GTSNPN and CDR2 is SVGIG in the germline V gene (reference sequence). Trimming took 4 bases from V and 8 from J, leaving 17 bases between them. This CDR3 is 13 amino acids long. Here the CDR3 DNA reads TGTGCCTGGAAAAAGACAGGTCCTTTGGAAGCTTTCTTT. Residues: CAWKKTGPLEAFF.